The 7 T cell receptor beta chains below all came from one sample that was sequenced in a study of spatial heterogeneity in lung cancer. General study findings and limits: It was found that expanded intratumoral alpha and beta TCR counts tracked tumor mutation counts.

Antigen specificity for these receptors is unknown. TCRdb re-derived calls from the 5' RACE reads in MiXCR, one entry per CDR3 protein. Among fewer than 25,000 distinct CDR3 sequences listed, approximately 4.3% were seen once. Time point specified: sample taken at primary tumor resection. The sequenced sample was lung tumor tissue, obtained at surgery. Receptors were obtained from a male donor with early-stage non-small cell lung cancer.

This clonotype occurred many times. The chain carries TRBV23-1 and TRBJ2-1; D ambiguous. TRBV23-1 carries the ORF label, with uncertain function. The CDR3 loop spans 18 amino acids. V was shortened by 0 bases and J by 0 bases, with 15 bases between the two germline ends. The CDR3 region has the DNA TGCGCCAGCAGTCAATCGGTCCGCGGCCCTAGCTCCTACAATGAGCAGTTCTTC. It is translated as CASSQSVRGPSSYNEQFF.

This clonotype was detected ten times or more. The rearrangement uses TRBV12-3 or TRBV12-4 and TRBJ1-2, with TRBD1 as a possible D gene (5 bases). This CDR3 is built from 13 residues. The V end was cut by 7 bases, the J end by 2 bases, with 11 bases between. CDR3 sequence: CASTLDSNYGYTF. The CDR3 DNA follows: TGTGCCAGCACCCTTGACAGCAACTATGGCTACACCTTC.

In its sample, this clonotype was seen many times. This sequence joins TRBV7-2 and TRBJ2-2; no definite D call. The CDR3 length is 14 residues. V shed 5 bases and J shed 8 bases, with 15 bases lying between them. CDR1 is SGHTA and CDR2 is FQGNSA in the germline V gene. This CDR3 reads CASSKAGIWGELFF. CDR3 nucleotides: TGTGCCAGCAGCAAGGCCGGCATTTGGGGGGAGCTGTTTTTT.

This clonotype was observed at least ten times. V is TRBV7-2 and J is TRBJ2-3; 10 bases are shared with TRBD2. From germline, CDR1 is SGHTA and CDR2 FQGNSA. The CDR3 contains 16 residues. With 2 bases clipped from V and 4 bases from J, the junction kept 6 bases outside the gene matches. CDR3 sequence: CASSLRLAGPADTQYF. CDR3 sequence (DNA): TGTGCCAGCAGCTTAAGACTAGCGGGCCCCGCAGATACGCAGTATTTT.

Many counts were recorded for this clonotype. The gene calls are TRBV19 and TRBJ2-6; D uncertain. V shed 3 bases and J shed 2 bases, with 8 bases lying between them. This CDR3 contains 15 residues. Germline lookup yields CDR1 LNHDA and CDR2 SQIVND (reference sequence). CDR3 protein: CASSMVAAGANVLTF. The CDR3 nucleotides read TGTGCCAGTAGTATGGTCGCAGCTGGGGCCAACGTCCTGACTTTC. The full variable domain, with the rest looked up from reference TRBV19 and TRBJ2-6, is DGGITQSPKYLFRKEGQNVTLSCEQNLNHDAMYWYRQDPGQGLRLIYYSQIVNDFQKGDIAEGYSVSREKKESFPLTVTSAQKNPTAFYLCASSMVAAGANVLTFGAGSRLTVL.

This clonotype showed up many times. The chain combines TRBV28 with TRBJ1-1; D is uncertain. CDR3 length equals 17 residues. With 1 base removed from V and 0 bases from J, the gap between germline ends came to 15 bases. Germline assignment: CDR1 MDHEN and CDR2 SYDVKM. The CDR3 reads CASSLYGRPQMNTEAFF. CDR3 nucleotide sequence: TGTGCCAGCAGTTTATACGGCAGGCCACAGATGAACACTGAAGCTTTCTTT.

Ten or more counts support this clonotype. The chain recombines TRBV6-2 or TRBV6-3 with TRBJ2-7, with 13 bases aligning to TRBD2. This CDR3 comprises 16 residues. V shed 6 bases, J shed 6 bases, and the junction held 11 bases outside the gene matches. The germline V gene encodes CDR1 MNHEY and CDR2 SVGEGT. CDR3 sequence: CASSTSGRAFLSEQYF. CDR3 bases: TGTGCCAGCAGCACTAGCGGGAGGGCCTTTTTGAGCGAGCAGTACTTC.